The sequence of this T cell receptor beta chain was determined in a study of cytomegalovirus exposure and HLA in healthy donors. At the level of the study: HLA-typed donors were the source of approximately 86 million unique TCRs held in an early data release.

General observations from the study: Published work reported that the classifier diagnosed cytomegalovirus status with high specificity and sensitivity.

Points on this clone: Its antigen remains unidentified.

The PCR was carried out with 60 Vbeta primers and 13 Jbeta primers. Profiling relied on immunoSEQ multiplex PCR, and the TCRdb table lists in-frame clones only, not all of them. The repertoire holds some 140,000 clones, with 78% as singletons. Specimen: PBMCs. The clonotype was recovered from a woman aged 18-30 years in good health and CMV-seronegative.

The CDR3 sequence is CASSLQGETEAFF. The CDR3 DNA is TGTGCCAGCTCCCTACAGGGAGAGACTGAAGCTTTCTTT. The gene calls are TRBV18 and TRBJ1-1; D possibly corresponds to TRBD1 (6 bases). The length of the CDR3 is 13 residues. V was clipped by 6 bases and J by 5 bases, with 13 bases between them. Germline V lookup: CDR1 KGHSH, CDR2 LQKENI.